The 14 T cell receptor beta chains below come from one sample, sequenced in a study of blood T cells in healthy people across ages. For the second PCR, which ran for roughly 7 to 11 cycles, a sample-barcoded 5' primer and a J-beta primer mix were used. TCRdb processed the 5' RACE reads anew with MiXCR; each CDR3 protein has one entry. The sample comprises under 850,000 distinct CDR3 sequences, under 40% of which are singletons, and 13% rests with the top ten. Sample: blood. The receptors were sampled from a man aged 18 to 29 in good health.

The CDR3 reads CASGDYGELFF. CDR3 nucleotides: TGTGCCAGCGGAGATTACGGGGAGCTGTTTTTT. This sequence joins TRBV12-3 or TRBV12-4 and TRBJ2-2, with D uncertain. Trimming left V 8 bases short and J 7 bases short, with 8 bases between. The CDR3 totals 11 residues.

The J gene is TRBJ1-1, the V gene TRBV27; D unclear. Trimming shortened V by 2 bases and J by 0 bases, and 19 bases separated the two germline ends. CDR1 and CDR2 from the germline V gene are MNHEY and SMNVEV (reference sequence). This CDR3 is 18 amino acids long. The CDR3 is CASSLHAGFQTLNTEAFF. The CDR3 nucleotides read TGTGCCAGCAGTTTACATGCGGGGTTCCAAACCCTGAACACTGAAGCTTTCTTT.

V usage is TRBV7-9 and J usage is TRBJ2-3; 9 bases match TRBD1. Looked up from germline, CDR1 is SEHNR and CDR2 is FQNEAQ (reference sequence). The CDR3 is made up of 18 amino acids. V lost 8 bases and J lost 5; bases outside the gene matches: 20. This CDR3 reads CASGPRKVYRGHVDTQYF. CDR3 sequence (DNA): TGTGCCAGCGGTCCTCGCAAGGTTTACAGGGGGCATGTAGATACGCAGTATTTT.

The V and J genes are TRBV20-1 and TRBJ1-1, with D unclear. CDR3 length: 16 amino acids. V dropped 1 base and J dropped 5 bases, with 20 bases sitting between them. Germline V gene lookup returns CDR1 DFQATT and CDR2 SNEGSKA (reference sequence). CDR3 protein: CSARGRGGVGRTEAFF. In DNA form, the CDR3 reads TGCAGTGCTAGAGGGAGAGGAGGAGTAGGTCGGACTGAAGCTTTCTTT.

The sample holds a few counts of this clonotype. The gene calls are TRBV4-3 and TRBJ1-1, with 8 bases fitting TRBD1. V shed 3 bases and J 6 bases; nucleotides not matched to a gene: 6. This CDR3 contains 14 residues. Germline V gives CDR1 LGHNA, CDR2 YSLEER. DNA for the CDR3: TGCGCCAGCAGCCAGGACAGGGTAGCGTCTGAAGCTTTCTTT. Translating gives CASSQDRVASEAFF.

The chain carries TRBV7-9 and TRBJ2-7; 10 bases line up with TRBD1. The CDR3 contains 16 residues. Germline CDR1 is SEHNR and CDR2 is FQNEAQ (reference sequence). The junction had 3 bases not matched to a gene; V was cut back by 0 bases and J by 1 base. CDR3 DNA: TGTGCCAGCAGCTTAGCTCAGGACAGGGGGTCCTACGAGCAGTACTTC. Protein: CASSLAQDRGSYEQYF.

The gene calls are TRBV20-1 and TRBJ1-1; D is perhaps TRBD1 (5 bases). V gave up 6 bases and J gave up 4 bases, with 18 bases separating them. CDR1 and CDR2 from the germline V gene are DFQATT and SNEGSKA (reference sequence). The CDR3 spans 14 residues. CDR3 DNA sequence: TGCAGTGCCCCCAGGGCAGGGAGTGGCACTGAAGCTTTCTTT. Its protein is CSAPRAGSGTEAFF.

This clonotype was recorded a few times. The V gene is TRBV2, the J gene TRBJ1-2; D is unresolved. The V and J ends lost 6 bases and 2 bases respectively, with 22 bases between them. This CDR3 is 17 amino acids long. From germline, CDR1 is SNHLY and CDR2 FYNNEI. The CDR3 DNA reads TGTGCCAGCAGCGCCGCCCCTTCGTTTGGAACCAACTATGGCTACACCTTC. Translating gives CASSAAPSFGTNYGYTF.

Regarding this clonotype: This could be a read error, since a much larger clone is one nucleotide away. CDR3 protein: CAGGSRNEQYF. The CDR3, as DNA: TGTGCCGGGGGTTCGAGGAACGAGCAGTACTTC. V is TRBV6-6 and J is TRBJ2-7; the D call may be TRBD1 or TRBD2 (5 bases each). V was cut by 11 bases and J by 5 bases, with 13 bases left in between. Germline lookup yields CDR1 MNHNY and CDR2 SVGAGI (reference sequence). The CDR3 sequence is 11 residues long.

The chain couples TRBV21-1 to TRBJ2-5; the DNA was not used to check the table's D call, TRBD2. TRBV21-1 is a listed pseudogene. The CDR3 has 16 residues. The CDR3 protein is CASSKEPLAGAREQYF. CDR3 bases: TGTGCCAGCAGCAAAGAACCTCTAGCGGGGGCAAGGGAGCAGTACTTC.

J is TRBJ2-1 and V is TRBV18, with D tentatively TRBD2 (5 bases). Trimming removed 6 bases from V and 9 bases from J, with 12 bases in between. The CDR3 is 12 residues long. The V gene's germline CDR1 is KGHSH and CDR2 LQKENI. The CDR3 nucleotides read TGTGCCAGCTCTGTATCGGCGGGTGAGCAGTTCTTC. It encodes CASSVSAGEQFF.

This chain uses TRBV6-5 with TRBJ1-1; D is possibly TRBD1 (5 bases). The germline V and J ends were trimmed by 6 bases and 0 bases, with 11 bases remaining between them. The CDR3 covers 14 residues. CDR1 is MNHEY and CDR2 is SVGAGI in the germline V gene. The CDR3 DNA is TGTGCCAGCAGCCTCGCGGACATGAACACTGAAGCTTTCTTT. As protein: CASSLADMNTEAFF.

The chain links TRBV20-1 to TRBJ2-6; no definite D call. CDR1 is DFQATT and CDR2 is SNEGSKA in the germline V gene (reference sequence). This CDR3 spans 15 amino acids. This chain's CDR3 is CSALSGYSGANVLTF. The DNA of the CDR3 is TGCAGCGCCTTAAGTGGCTACTCTGGGGCCAACGTCCTGACTTTC.

The chain is built from TRBV5-1 and TRBJ2-3, with 8 bases fitting TRBD1. Losses at the gene ends were 3 bases for V and 4 bases for J; bases not matched to a gene: 10. From germline, CDR1 is SGHRS and CDR2 YFSETQ. The CDR3 consists of 16 residues. In nucleotides, the CDR3 is TGCGCCAGCAGCTCACGGACAGGGTCAGGTGCAGATACGCAGTATTTT. This encodes CASSSRTGSGADTQYF.